These 18 T cell receptor beta chains originate from one sample sequenced in a study of response to subunit inactivated influenza vaccine. TCRdb processed the RT-PCR reads anew with MiXCR; each CDR3 protein has one entry. Altogether about 520,000 distinct CDR3 sequences are present, roughly 27% being singletons, with the ten largest covering around 2%. The specimen was CD4+ T cells sorted from PBMCs, collected 4 to 6 days after vaccination. These receptors originate from a man between 50 and 59 years old who received an inactivated influenza vaccine.

This clonotype has a handful of counts. V usage is TRBV10-3 and J usage is TRBJ1-1; D perhaps matches TRBD1 (5 bases). The CDR3 contains 12 residues. Germline V gives CDR1 ENHRY, CDR2 SYGVKD. The ends were cut back, 10 bases at V and 5 bases at J, with 14 bases in the middle. Written as DNA, the CDR3 is TGTGCCACAGGCAGGGCAGGGACTGAAGCTTTCTTT. It is translated as CATGRAGTEAFF.

The V call is TRBV5-1, the J call TRBJ2-5; TRBD2 matches 15 bases. Germline V lookup: CDR1 SGHRS, CDR2 YFSETQ. The CDR3 is made up of 16 amino acids. V was pared by 4 bases and J by 2 bases, with 3 bases of the junction left unmatched. CDR3 sequence (DNA): TGCGCCAGCAGCACGGGGACTAGCGGGGGGCAAGAGACCCAGTACTTC. Protein sequence: CASSTGTSGGQETQYF. Filled out from reference TRBV5-1 and TRBJ2-5, the complete variable domain reads KAGVTQTPRYLIKTRGQQVTLSCSPISGHRSVSWYQQTPGQGLQFLFEYFSETQRNKGNFPGRFSGRQFSNSRSEMNVSTLELGDSALYLCASSTGTSGGQETQYFGPGTRLLVL.

This chain uses TRBV5-1 with TRBJ2-5; 8 bases fit TRBD2. The CDR3 spans 15 residues. Losses at the gene ends were 4 bases for V and 4 bases for J; bases not matched to a gene: 9. CDR1 and CDR2 (germline): SGHRS, YFSETQ. CDR3 region: CASSPQLAALETQYF. The CDR3 DNA reads TGCGCCAGCAGCCCACAACTAGCGGCGTTAGAGACCCAGTACTTC.

This clonotype was observed once. The V call is TRBV5-1, the J call TRBJ2-7; no clear D gene. CDR3 length: 13 amino acids. Germline values: CDR1 SGHRS, CDR2 YFSETQ. V lost 2 bases and J lost 5, with 11 bases in between. The DNA for the CDR3 is TGCGCCAGCAGCTTAGGGATGGCCAACGAGCAGTACTTC. As protein: CASSLGMANEQYF.

The chain couples TRBV12-3 or TRBV12-4 to TRBJ1-1; a weak D match, TRBD1 (5 bases). The CDR3 consists of 14 residues. With 7 bases removed from V and 2 bases from J, the gap between germline ends came to 14 bases. CDR3 residues: CASTRRGLNTEAFF. In DNA, the CDR3 is TGTGCCAGCACCAGAAGGGGTCTCAACACTGAAGCTTTCTTT.

This clonotype was detected many times. This rearrangement joins TRBV12-3 or TRBV12-4 to TRBJ2-5; 7 bases line up with TRBD1. The CDR3 totals 14 residues. Unmatched junction bases numbered 5, after V lost 4 bases and J lost 3 bases. For the CDR3, the DNA is TGTGCCAGCAGTTCCTACGGACAGGAAGAGACCCAGTACTTC. Its protein product is CASSSYGQEETQYF.

This clonotype was recorded a few times. The CDR3 loop reads CASSQERGAGNIQYF. The CDR3 DNA reads TGCGCCAGCAGCCAAGAACGGGGGGCGGGGAACATTCAGTACTTC. V usage is TRBV4-3 and J usage is TRBJ2-4, with a weak D call TRBD2 (7 bases). Germline CDR1 reads LGHNA; CDR2 reads YSLEER. The V end lost 0 bases, the J end lost 7 bases, and 13 bases lay between the germline ends. The CDR3 has 15 amino acids.

This clonotype came up a few times. V usage is TRBV6-5 and J usage is TRBJ2-4; D unclear. The CDR3 sequence is 12 residues long. The germline CDR1 and CDR2 sequences are MNHEY and SVGAGI. V was clipped by 10 bases and J by 1 base, with 8 bases between them. CDR3 in amino acids: CATGWAKNIQYF. CDR3 coding DNA: TGTGCCACCGGGTGGGCCAAAAACATTCAGTACTTC.

This clonotype has ten or more counts. This chain joins TRBV7-2 and TRBJ1-2; weak D call: TRBD1 (5 bases). Looked up from germline, CDR1 is SGHTA and CDR2 is FQGNSA. The V end lost 5 bases, the J end lost 7 bases, and 14 bases lay between the germline ends. The length of the CDR3 is 13 residues. The CDR3 loop reads CASSPGPGPGYTF. The CDR3 DNA follows: TGTGCCAGCAGCCCGGGACCAGGGCCTGGCTACACCTTC.

This clonotype was counted only a few times. The chain combines TRBV5-1 with TRBJ2-1; 11 bases map to TRBD2. Losses at the gene ends were 4 bases for V and 9 bases for J; bases not matched to a gene: 9. CDR1 is SGHRS and CDR2 is YFSETQ in the germline V gene. This CDR3 has 15 residues. The CDR3 bases are TGCGCCAGCAGCGGAATTAGCGGGGGGGCCGGTGAGCAGTTCTTC. Translation: CASSGISGGAGEQFF.

This clonotype occurred a few times. The V call is TRBV5-1, the J call TRBJ1-1, with a tentative D call TRBD1 (6 bases). The V gene's germline CDR1 is SGHRS and CDR2 YFSETQ. CDR3 length equals 14 residues. V was clipped by 1 base and J by 1 base, with 8 bases between them. CDR3 amino acids: CASSLRTANTEAFF. The CDR3 nucleotides are TGCGCCAGCAGCTTGAGGACAGCGAACACTGAAGCTTTCTTT.

The chain has TRBV10-3 and TRBJ1-2; no clear D. The CDR3 extends over 9 amino acids. Germline V CDR1 and CDR2: ENHRY, SYGVKD. The CDR3 sequence: CAKFYGYTF. The CDR3, as DNA: TGTGCAAAATTCTATGGCTACACCTTC.

This clonotype was recorded a few times. V gene TRBV19 combines with J gene TRBJ1-5; perhaps TRBD1 as D (6 bases). From germline, CDR1 is LNHDA and CDR2 SQIVND (reference sequence). Trimming pared 9 bases from V and 1 base from J, leaving 16 bases between. The CDR3 is 15 amino acids. In DNA, the CDR3 is TGTGCCAGCACCTCGACAGGTGGCAGCAATCAGCCCCAGCATTTT. The encoded protein is CASTSTGGSNQPQHF.

This clonotype was counted only a few times. The chain is built from TRBV2 and TRBJ2-1; 14 bases are a match to TRBD2. Germline CDR1 is SNHLY and CDR2 is FYNNEI. The V and J ends lost 7 bases and 5 bases, in that order; junction bases with no gene match: 13. The CDR3 is 18 amino acids. The CDR3 loop is CASTPGLAGVFGNNEQFF. CDR3 DNA: TGTGCCAGCACCCCGGGACTAGCGGGAGTATTTGGAAACAATGAGCAGTTCTTC.

J is TRBJ2-3 and V is TRBV6-5; D is unclear. The V gene lost 2 bases and the J gene lost 3 bases, with 3 bases spanning the gap. The CDR3 consists of 12 residues. Germline V gives CDR1 MNHEY, CDR2 SVGAGI. CDR3 loop: CASSYGTDTQYF. In nucleotides, the CDR3 is TGTGCCAGCAGTTACGGGACAGATACGCAGTATTTT.

This sequence joins TRBV12-3 or TRBV12-4 and TRBJ1-1; the D is unclear. The CDR3 runs 15 residues. V lost 6 bases, J lost 4 bases, and 18 bases lay in between. CDR3 DNA: TGTGCCAGCAGAGAGGTGGCCCGGAGTGGCACTGAAGCTTTCTTT. Its translation: CASREVARSGTEAFF.

This clonotype appeared a few times. The V call is TRBV7-2, the J call TRBJ1-1; unclear D gene. Germline V gene sequence: CDR1 SGHTA, CDR2 FQGNSA. V lost 5 bases, J lost 0 bases, and 10 bases lay in between. This CDR3 has 14 amino acids. The CDR3 region has the DNA TGTGCCAGCAGCCCACAGAGGATGAACACTGAAGCTTTCTTT. Its translation is CASSPQRMNTEAFF.

This clonotype was recorded at least ten times. The genes are TRBV12-3 or TRBV12-4 and TRBJ1-5, with unresolved D. This CDR3 region has 13 residues. The V end lost 4 bases, the J end lost 2 bases, and 6 bases lay between the germline ends. In nucleotides, the CDR3 is TGTGCCAGCAGTTCGGAGGGCAATCAGCCCCAGCATTTT. This sequence encodes CASSSEGNQPQHF.